The 12 T cell receptor beta chains below all came from one sample that was sequenced in a study of T-cell reconstitution after alpha-beta-depleted transplantation in children. Preparing the TCRbeta library involved the use of unique molecular identifiers. TCRdb re-called the PCR reads with MiXCR, one entry per CDR3 protein. The repertoire consists of around 400,000 distinct CDR3 sequences, with about a fifth occurring once and the leading ten covering around 4%. Sequences were derived from PBMCs from the stem cell graft donor, sampled from the stem cell graft. These receptors came from a human donor who donated a stem cell graft to a child with acute myeloid leukemia.

The gene calls are TRBV10-3 and TRBJ1-2, with 7 bases identical to TRBD1. Germline V gene sequence: CDR1 ENHRY, CDR2 SYGVKD. The CDR3 loop spans 16 amino acids. V was clipped by 3 bases and J by 1 base; unmatched bases: 8. The CDR3 DNA sequence: TGTGCCATCAGTGACTGGGGACAGACCATTAACTATGGCTACACCTTC. Translated: CAISDWGQTINYGYTF.

The count of this clonotype is one. The chain couples TRBV12-3 or TRBV12-4 to TRBJ1-6; 9 nucleotides match TRBD1. CDR3 length: 14 residues. The trim removed 6 bases at V and 8 bases at J, leaving 5 bases unmatched. The CDR3 nucleotides read TGTGCCAGCAGAGGGACAGGGAGTGATTCACCCCTCCACTTT. Its protein is CASRGTGSDSPLHF.

The chain has TRBV24-1 and TRBJ1-2; D not resolved. V was clipped by 4 bases and J by 4 bases, with 9 bases between them. Germline CDR1 and CDR2: KGHDR and SFDVKD. This CDR3 contains 13 residues. The CDR3 DNA reads TGTGCCACCAGTGAGGCAGTCAGCTATGGCTACACCTTC. Its protein product is CATSEAVSYGYTF.

The rearrangement uses TRBV21-1 and TRBJ2-7. TRBV21-1 is flagged as a pseudogene. The CDR3 runs 15 residues. DNA of the CDR3: TGTGCCAGCAGCAATCTCGGGGGGTGCCCCTACGAGCAGTACTTC. Amino acids: CASSNLGGCPYEQYF.

This clonotype showed up just a few times. The chain links TRBV5-1 to TRBJ1-5, with a possible D match to TRBD1 (5 bases). V lost 3 bases and J lost 5, with 15 bases in between. This CDR3 has 15 residues. Germline loops: CDR1 SGHRS, CDR2 YFSETQ. The CDR3: CASSYGGNADQPQHF. Written as DNA, the CDR3 is TGCGCCAGCAGCTACGGGGGAAACGCGGATCAGCCCCAGCATTTT.

The V and J genes are TRBV12-3 or TRBV12-4 and TRBJ2-3, with D possibly TRBD1 on 6 matching bases. Between the trimmed V and J ends, which lost 3 bases and 3 bases, there was a span of 13 bases. This CDR3 is 15 amino acids long. The CDR3 DNA is TGTGCCAGCAGTTTCAGGGGCGGATCTACAGATACGCAGTATTTT. Its translation: CASSFRGGSTDTQYF.

This clonotype appeared a few times. The V call is TRBV3-1, the J call TRBJ2-7; no definite D call. The CDR3 contains 14 residues. V was trimmed by 5 bases and J by 5 bases, leaving 16 bases between them. CDR1 LGHDT and CDR2 YNNKEL come from the germline V gene (reference sequence). DNA of the CDR3: TGTGCCAGCAGCAAAATTGAACGGTATAACGAGCAGTACTTC. Amino acids: CASSKIERYNEQYF.

The rearrangement joins TRBV24-1 to TRBJ2-7; 9 positions match TRBD2. The V gene end was trimmed by 4 bases and the J gene end by 1 base; junction bases not matched to a gene: 7. CDR1 and CDR2 (germline): KGHDR, SFDVKD. CDR3 length equals 16 residues. This CDR3 is CATSDPGSGRSYEQYF. The CDR3 bases are TGTGCCACCAGTGACCCGGGGAGCGGGAGGTCCTACGAGCAGTACTTC.

In this sample, this clonotype turned up a few times. This chain joins TRBV20-1 and TRBJ2-3, with TRBD2 matching over 13 bases. Germline CDR1 and CDR2: DFQATT and SNEGSKA (reference sequence). The CDR3 consists of 16 residues. Trimming took 4 bases from V and 0 from J; bases not matched to a gene: 4. The chain's CDR3 is CSAKGLAGASTDTQYF. The CDR3 DNA reads TGCAGTGCTAAAGGACTAGCGGGAGCGAGCACAGATACGCAGTATTTT.

The chain employs TRBV20-1 and TRBJ1-2, with D unresolved. The CDR3 sequence is 14 residues long. V was trimmed by 0 bases and J by 3 bases, leaving 11 bases between them. Germline V gene sequence: CDR1 DFQATT, CDR2 SNEGSKA (reference sequence). The CDR3 loop is CSAREYGYDYGYTF. The DNA of the CDR3 is TGCAGTGCTAGAGAGTACGGCTACGACTATGGCTACACCTTC.

This clonotype turned up a few times. The chain combines TRBV7-2 with TRBJ2-1; possibly TRBD2 for D (5 bases). Trimming took off 1 base at V and 9 bases at J, with 10 bases between the two ends. The CDR3 length is 13 residues. Germline CDR1 is SGHTA and CDR2 is FQGNSA. The CDR3 DNA sequence: TGTGCCAGCAGCTTAGACCCCCGGGGTGAGCAGTTCTTC. It translates to CASSLDPRGEQFF.

V gene TRBV9 combines with J gene TRBJ2-5, with 9 positions matching TRBD2. This CDR3 is built from 17 residues. Losses at the gene ends were 5 bases for V and 0 bases for J; bases not matched to a gene: 11. The germline V gene encodes CDR1 SGDLS and CDR2 YYNGEE. In nucleotides, the CDR3 is TGTGCCAGCAGTCATGCGACTAGCGGAAAAGACCAAGAGACCCAGTACTTC. Protein: CASSHATSGKDQETQYF.